The T cell receptor (beta chain) described here comes from a study of OX40 agonist ivuxolimab in advanced cancers. Comment on this clone: Its antigen is currently unknown.

Some clones are missing from TCRdb's copy, which holds only in-frame ones; the method was immunoSEQ multiplex PCR. The table includes around 72,000 clones, 80% to 90% detected once. Findings of the study overall: Some of the lowest clonal expansion was seen in partial responders at 0.1-3.0 mg/kg.

V was cut by 5 bases and J by 6 bases, with 10 bases left in between. This CDR3 comprises 13 residues. Looked up from germline, CDR1 is SGHTA and CDR2 is FQGNSA. The source was CD4+ or CD8+ T cells sorted from blood, collected in a trial of the OX40 agonist ivuxolimab. This TCR derives from an adult with an advanced solid tumor such as melanoma, head and neck, liver or kidney cancer. The chain employs TRBV7-2 and TRBJ2-2; tentative D call: TRBD1 (6 bases). CDR3 amino acids: CASSPQGSGELFF. The CDR3 bases are TGTGCCAGCAGCCCACAGGGTTCCGGGGAGCTGTTTTTT.